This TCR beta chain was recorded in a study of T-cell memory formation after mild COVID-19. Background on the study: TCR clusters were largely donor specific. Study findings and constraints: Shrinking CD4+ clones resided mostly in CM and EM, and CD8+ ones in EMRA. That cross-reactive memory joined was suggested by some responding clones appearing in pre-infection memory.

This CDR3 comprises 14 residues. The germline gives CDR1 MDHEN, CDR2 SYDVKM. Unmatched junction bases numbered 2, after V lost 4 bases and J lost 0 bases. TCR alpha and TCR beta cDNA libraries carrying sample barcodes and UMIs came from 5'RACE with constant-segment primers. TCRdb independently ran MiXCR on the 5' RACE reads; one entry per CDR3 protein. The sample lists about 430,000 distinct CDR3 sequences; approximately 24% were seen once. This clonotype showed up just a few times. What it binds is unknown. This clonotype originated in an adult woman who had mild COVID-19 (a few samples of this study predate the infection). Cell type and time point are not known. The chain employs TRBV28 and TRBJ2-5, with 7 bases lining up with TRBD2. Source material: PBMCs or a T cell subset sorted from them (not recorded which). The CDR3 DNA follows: TGTGCCAGCAGTTGGCTAGCGGACCAAGAGACCCAGTACTTC. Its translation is CASSWLADQETQYF.